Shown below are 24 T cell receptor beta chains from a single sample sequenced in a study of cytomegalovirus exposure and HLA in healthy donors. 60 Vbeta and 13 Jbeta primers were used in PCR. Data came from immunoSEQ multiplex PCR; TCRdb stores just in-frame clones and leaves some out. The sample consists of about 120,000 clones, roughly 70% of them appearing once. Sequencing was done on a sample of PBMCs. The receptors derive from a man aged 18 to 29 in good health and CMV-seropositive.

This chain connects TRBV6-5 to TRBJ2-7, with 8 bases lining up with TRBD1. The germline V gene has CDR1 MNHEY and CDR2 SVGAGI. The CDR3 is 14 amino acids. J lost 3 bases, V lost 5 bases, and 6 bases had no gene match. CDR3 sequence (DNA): TGTGCCAGCAGTGTTGGACAGGGTGGCTACGAGCAGTACTTC. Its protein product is CASSVGQGGYEQYF.

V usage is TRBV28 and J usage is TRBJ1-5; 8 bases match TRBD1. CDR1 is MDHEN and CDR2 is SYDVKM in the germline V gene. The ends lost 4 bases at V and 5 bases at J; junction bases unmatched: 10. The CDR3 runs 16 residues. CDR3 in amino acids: CASSSFDRGVYQPQHF. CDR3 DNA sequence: TGTGCCAGCAGTTCCTTCGACAGGGGTGTATATCAGCCCCAGCATTTT. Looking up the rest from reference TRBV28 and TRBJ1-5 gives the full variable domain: DVKVTQSSRYLVKRTGEKVFLECVQDMDHENMFWYRQDPGLGLRLIYFSYDVKMKEKGDIPEGYSVSREKKERFSLILESASTNQTSMYLCASSSFDRGVYQPQHFGDGTRLSIL.

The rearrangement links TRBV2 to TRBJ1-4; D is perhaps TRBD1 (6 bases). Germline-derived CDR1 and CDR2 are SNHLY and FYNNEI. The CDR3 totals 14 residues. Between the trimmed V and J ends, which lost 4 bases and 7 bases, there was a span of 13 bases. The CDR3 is CASSAEDSGEKLFF. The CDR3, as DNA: TGTGCCAGCAGTGCGGAGGACAGTGGTGAAAAACTGTTTTTT.

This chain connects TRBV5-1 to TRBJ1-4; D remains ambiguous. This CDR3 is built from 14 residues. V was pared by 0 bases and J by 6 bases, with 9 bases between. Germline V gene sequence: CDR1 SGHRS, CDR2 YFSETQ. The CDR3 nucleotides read TGCGCCAGCAGCTTGGTATCCACAGATGAAAAACTGTTTTTT. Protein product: CASSLVSTDEKLFF.

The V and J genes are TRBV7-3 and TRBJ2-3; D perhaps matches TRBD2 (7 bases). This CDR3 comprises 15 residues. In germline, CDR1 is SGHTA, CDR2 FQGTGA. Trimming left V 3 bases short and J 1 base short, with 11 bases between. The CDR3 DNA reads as TGTGCCAGCAGCTTGATAGGGGGGGGCACAGATACGCAGTATTTT. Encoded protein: CASSLIGGGTDTQYF. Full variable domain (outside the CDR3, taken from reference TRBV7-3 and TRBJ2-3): GAGVSQTPSNKVTEKGKYVELRCDPISGHTALYWYRQSLGQGPEFLIYFQGTGAADDSGLPNDRFFAVRPEGSVSTLKIQRTERGDSAVYLCASSLIGGGTDTQYFGPGTRLTVL.

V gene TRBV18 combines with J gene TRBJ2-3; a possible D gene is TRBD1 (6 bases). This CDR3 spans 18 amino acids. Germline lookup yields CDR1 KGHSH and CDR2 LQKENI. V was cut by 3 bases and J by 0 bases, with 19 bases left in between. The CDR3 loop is CASSPLGAGGLSTDTQYF. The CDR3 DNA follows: TGTGCCAGCTCACCGCTGGGGGCAGGAGGACTTAGCACAGATACGCAGTATTTT.

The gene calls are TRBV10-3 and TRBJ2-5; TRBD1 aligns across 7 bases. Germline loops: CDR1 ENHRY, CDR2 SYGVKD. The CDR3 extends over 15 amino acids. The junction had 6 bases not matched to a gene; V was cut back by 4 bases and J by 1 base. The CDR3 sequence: CAISARAGGQETQYF. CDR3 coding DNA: TGTGCCATCAGTGCCCGGGCAGGGGGCCAAGAGACCCAGTACTTC.

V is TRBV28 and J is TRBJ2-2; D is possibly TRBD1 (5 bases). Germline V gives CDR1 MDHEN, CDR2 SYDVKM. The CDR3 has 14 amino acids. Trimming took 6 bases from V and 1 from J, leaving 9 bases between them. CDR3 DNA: TGTGCCAGCAGGGTCGGACAGAACACCGGGGAGCTGTTTTTT. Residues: CASRVGQNTGELFF.

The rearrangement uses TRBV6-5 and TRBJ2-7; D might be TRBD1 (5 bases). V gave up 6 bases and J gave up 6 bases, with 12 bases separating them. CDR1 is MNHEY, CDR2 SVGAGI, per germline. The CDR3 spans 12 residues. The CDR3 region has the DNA TGTGCCAGCAGCGAAGCAGGGTTCGAGCAGTACTTC. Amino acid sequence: CASSEAGFEQYF.

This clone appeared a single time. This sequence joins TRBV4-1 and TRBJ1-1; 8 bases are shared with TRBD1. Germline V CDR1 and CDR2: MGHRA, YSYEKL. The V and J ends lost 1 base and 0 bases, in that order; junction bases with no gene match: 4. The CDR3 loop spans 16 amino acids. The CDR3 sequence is CASSQAPGQVNTEAFF. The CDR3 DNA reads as TGCGCCAGCAGCCAAGCCCCGGGACAGGTGAACACTGAAGCTTTCTTT.

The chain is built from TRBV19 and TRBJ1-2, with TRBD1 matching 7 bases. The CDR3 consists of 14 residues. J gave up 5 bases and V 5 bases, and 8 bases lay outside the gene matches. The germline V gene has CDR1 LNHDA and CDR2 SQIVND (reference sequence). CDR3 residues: CASSVGQAAYGYTF. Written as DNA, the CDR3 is TGTGCCAGTAGTGTCGGACAGGCTGCATATGGCTACACCTTC.

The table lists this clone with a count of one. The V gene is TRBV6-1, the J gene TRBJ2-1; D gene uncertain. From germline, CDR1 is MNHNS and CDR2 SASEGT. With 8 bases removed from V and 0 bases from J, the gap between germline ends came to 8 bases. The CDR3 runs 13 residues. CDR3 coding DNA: TGTGCCAGCCGAGTGCTCTCCTACAATGAGCAGTTCTTC. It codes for CASRVLSYNEQFF.

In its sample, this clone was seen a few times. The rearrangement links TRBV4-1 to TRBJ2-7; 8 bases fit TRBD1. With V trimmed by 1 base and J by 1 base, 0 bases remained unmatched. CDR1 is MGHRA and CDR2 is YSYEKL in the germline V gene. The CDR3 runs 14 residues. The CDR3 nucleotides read TGCGCCAGCAGCCAAGGACAGGGGTCCTACGAGCAGTACTTC. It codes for CASSQGQGSYEQYF.

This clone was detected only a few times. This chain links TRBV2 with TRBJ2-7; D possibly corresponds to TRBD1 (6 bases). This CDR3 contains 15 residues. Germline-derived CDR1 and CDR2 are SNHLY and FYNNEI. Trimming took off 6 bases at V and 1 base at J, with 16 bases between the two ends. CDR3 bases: TGTGCCAGCAGCTACAGGGTTTCGTTTTCCTACGAGCAGTACTTC. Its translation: CASSYRVSFSYEQYF.

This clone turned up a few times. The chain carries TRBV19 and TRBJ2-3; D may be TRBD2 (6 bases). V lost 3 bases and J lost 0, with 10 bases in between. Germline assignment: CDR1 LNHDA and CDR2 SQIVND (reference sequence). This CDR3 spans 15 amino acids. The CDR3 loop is CASSILATSTDTQYF. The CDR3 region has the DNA TGTGCCAGTAGTATTCTAGCGACAAGCACAGATACGCAGTATTTT.

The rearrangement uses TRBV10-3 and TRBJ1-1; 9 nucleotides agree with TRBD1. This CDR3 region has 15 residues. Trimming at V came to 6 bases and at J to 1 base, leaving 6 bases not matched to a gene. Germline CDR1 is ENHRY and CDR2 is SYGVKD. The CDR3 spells CAISYAGQGNTEAFF. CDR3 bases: TGTGCCATCAGCTACGCGGGACAGGGGAACACTGAAGCTTTCTTT.

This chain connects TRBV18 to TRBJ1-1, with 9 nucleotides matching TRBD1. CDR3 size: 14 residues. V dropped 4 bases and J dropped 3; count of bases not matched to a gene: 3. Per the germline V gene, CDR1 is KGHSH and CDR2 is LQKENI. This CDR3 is CASSQGTGYTEAFF. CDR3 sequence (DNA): TGTGCCAGCTCACAAGGGACAGGGTACACTGAAGCTTTCTTT.

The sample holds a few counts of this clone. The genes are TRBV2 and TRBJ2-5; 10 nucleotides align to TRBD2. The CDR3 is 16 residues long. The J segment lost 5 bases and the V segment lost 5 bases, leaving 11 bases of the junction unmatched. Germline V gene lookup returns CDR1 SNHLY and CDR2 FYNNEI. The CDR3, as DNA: TGTGCCAGCAGTAGTGGAGCGGGGGGGCGGTTGGAGACCCAGTACTTC. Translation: CASSSGAGGRLETQYF.

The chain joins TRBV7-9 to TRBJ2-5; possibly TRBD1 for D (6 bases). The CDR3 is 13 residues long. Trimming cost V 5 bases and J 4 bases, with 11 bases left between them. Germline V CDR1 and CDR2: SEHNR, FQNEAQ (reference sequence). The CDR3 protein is CASSPEGGETQYF. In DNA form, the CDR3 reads TGTGCCAGCAGCCCGGAAGGGGGAGAGACCCAGTACTTC.

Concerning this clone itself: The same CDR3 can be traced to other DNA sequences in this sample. This chain's CDR3 is CSAGDREKLFF. Here the CDR3 DNA reads TGCAGTGCGGGGGACAGGGAAAAACTGTTTTTT. The chain recombines TRBV20-1 with TRBJ1-4; 8 bases align to TRBD1. CDR1 DFQATT and CDR2 SNEGSKA come from the germline V gene (reference sequence). CDR3 size: 11 residues. V shed 6 bases and J 8 bases; nucleotides not matched to a gene: 2.

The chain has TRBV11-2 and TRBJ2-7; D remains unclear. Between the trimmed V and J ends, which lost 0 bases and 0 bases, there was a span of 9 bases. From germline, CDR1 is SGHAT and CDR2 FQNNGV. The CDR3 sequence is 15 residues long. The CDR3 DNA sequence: TGTGCCAGCAGCTTAGATGGGCAGACCTCCTACGAGCAGTACTTC. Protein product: CASSLDGQTSYEQYF. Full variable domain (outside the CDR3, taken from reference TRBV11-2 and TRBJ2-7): EAGVAQSPRYKIIEKRQSVAFWCNPISGHATLYWYQQILGQGPKLLIQFQNNGVVDDSQLPKDRFSAERLKGVDSTLKIQPAKLEDSAVYLCASSLDGQTSYEQYFGPGTRLTVT.

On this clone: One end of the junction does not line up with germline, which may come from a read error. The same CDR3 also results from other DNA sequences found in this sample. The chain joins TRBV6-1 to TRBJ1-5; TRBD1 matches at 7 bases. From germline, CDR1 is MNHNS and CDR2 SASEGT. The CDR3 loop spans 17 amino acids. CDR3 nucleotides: TGTGCCAGCAGTGACCTGGGACAGACCTATAGCAATCAACCCCAGCATTTT. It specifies CASSDLGQTYSNQPQHF.

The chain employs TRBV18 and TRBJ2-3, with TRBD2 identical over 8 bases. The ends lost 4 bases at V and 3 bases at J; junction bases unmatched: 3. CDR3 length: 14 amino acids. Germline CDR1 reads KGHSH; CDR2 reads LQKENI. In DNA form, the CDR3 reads TGTGCCAGCTCACTTAGCGGGGCTACAGATACGCAGTATTTT. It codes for CASSLSGATDTQYF.

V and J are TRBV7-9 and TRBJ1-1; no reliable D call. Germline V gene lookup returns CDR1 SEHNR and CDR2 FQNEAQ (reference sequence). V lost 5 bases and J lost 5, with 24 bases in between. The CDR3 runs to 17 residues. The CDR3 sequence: CASSLKAHREFHTEAFF. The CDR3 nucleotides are TGTGCCAGCAGCCTAAAAGCACACCGGGAATTCCATACTGAAGCTTTCTTT.